Presented here are 21 T cell receptor beta chains from one specimen sequenced in a study of T cell repertoires in cytomegalovirus infection. TCRdb re-analysed the reads in MiXCR, keeping a single row per CDR3 protein. The sample includes 550,000 to 700,000 distinct CDR3 sequences, around two fifths of them seen just once. Antigens for these TCRs are unknown. Source: cultured PBMCs, taken from culture after CMV antigen stimulation. The source of these receptors is a human donor in good health (CMV status not recorded). Some clones in this sample may be carry-over from other donors' samples.

The chain has TRBV7-9 and TRBJ2-7; 10 bases fit TRBD2. The germline gives CDR1 SEHNR, CDR2 FQNEAQ (reference sequence). This CDR3 is 18 amino acids long. The trim removed 2 bases at V and 2 bases at J, leaving 12 bases unmatched. The CDR3 sequence is CASSLRGALAGDTYEQYF. The CDR3 DNA follows: TGTGCCAGCAGCTTACGGGGGGCTCTAGCGGGGGACACCTACGAGCAGTACTTC.

This clonotype occurred a few times. The genes are TRBV7-6 and TRBJ2-1; 10 bases are a match to TRBD2. V lost 3 bases to trimming and J lost 5 bases; unmatched junction nucleotides: 4. Germline-derived CDR1 and CDR2 are SGHVS and FNYEAQ. The CDR3 is 15 amino acids. CDR3 sequence: CASSLLTSGNNEQFF. The CDR3 nucleotides are TGTGCCAGCAGCTTGTTAACTAGCGGGAACAATGAGCAGTTCTTC. Supplemented by reference TRBV7-6 and TRBJ2-1, the full variable domain reads GAGVSQSPRYKVTKRGQDVALRCDPISGHVSLYWYRQALGQGPEFLTYFNYEAQQDKSGLPNDRFSAERPEGSISTLTIQRTEQRDSAMYRCASSLLTSGNNEQFFGPGTRLTVL.

The chain links TRBV7-2 to TRBJ2-4; 11 bases are a match to TRBD1. The germline V gene encodes CDR1 SGHTA and CDR2 FQGNSA. V was clipped by 4 bases and J by 2 bases; unmatched bases: 7. The CDR3 contains 17 residues. The CDR3, as DNA: TGTGCCAGCAGCTCCCACGGACAGGGGGCTTCCAAAAACATTCAGTACTTC. It yields the protein CASSSHGQGASKNIQYF.

This clonotype was detected only a few times. V and J are TRBV6-5 and TRBJ1-6, with a tentative D call TRBD1 (5 bases). Trimming stripped 5 bases from V and 6 bases from J, with 11 bases between. This CDR3 has 14 residues. Germline lookup yields CDR1 MNHEY and CDR2 SVGAGI. This chain's CDR3 is CASSKGTGNSPLHF. The DNA for the CDR3 is TGTGCCAGCAGTAAAGGGACCGGTAATTCACCCCTCCACTTT.

In this sample, this clonotype turned up a few times. This chain connects TRBV20-1 to TRBJ1-1; 8 bases line up with TRBD1. The junction had 6 bases not matched to a gene; V was cut back by 5 bases and J by 1 base. The V gene's germline CDR1 is DFQATT and CDR2 SNEGSKA (reference sequence). This CDR3 contains 14 residues. In DNA, the CDR3 is TGCAGTGCTTCCCAGGGGGCGCAGAACACTGAAGCTTTCTTT. It encodes CSASQGAQNTEAFF.

This clonotype showed up just a few times. This rearrangement joins TRBV12-3 or TRBV12-4 to TRBJ2-3; D might be TRBD1 or TRBD2, each matching 6 bases. Between the trimmed V and J ends, which lost 6 bases and 3 bases, there was a span of 16 bases. The CDR3 has 15 amino acids. The CDR3 DNA reads TGTGCCAGCAGCTCCTGGGGGGCTGGGACAGATACGCAGTATTTT. Protein: CASSSWGAGTDTQYF.

The genes are TRBV15 and TRBJ2-2; a weak D match, TRBD1 (5 bases). The germline V gene has CDR1 LNHNV and CDR2 YYDKDF (reference sequence). This CDR3 region has 15 residues. With 3 bases removed from V and 2 bases from J, the gap between germline ends came to 10 bases. The DNA of the CDR3 is TGTGCCACCAGCAGGAAGACAGCTAACACCGGGGAGCTGTTTTTT. Encoded protein: CATSRKTANTGELFF.

This clonotype was seen only a few times. The rearrangement uses TRBV7-2 and TRBJ2-6; D is uncertain. Germline loops: CDR1 SGHTA, CDR2 FQGNSA. Between the trimmed V and J ends, which lost 5 bases and 1 base, there was a span of 6 bases. This CDR3 region has 14 residues. The CDR3 DNA sequence: TGTGCCAGCAGCGCACGTTCTGGGGCCAACGTCCTGACTTTC. The encoded protein is CASSARSGANVLTF.

This clonotype was seen a handful of times. The rearrangement joins TRBV19 to TRBJ2-1, with D uncertain. The CDR3 runs 14 residues. V was pared by 2 bases and J by 7 bases, with 12 bases between. In germline, CDR1 is LNHDA, CDR2 SQIVND (reference sequence). This CDR3 reads CASSIRFQQNEQFF. CDR3 DNA sequence: TGTGCCAGTAGTATAAGGTTCCAGCAGAATGAGCAGTTCTTC.

J is TRBJ2-7 and V is TRBV6-2 or TRBV6-3; 8 bases are shared with TRBD2. Germline V gene sequence: CDR1 MNHEY, CDR2 SVGEGT. Trimming at V came to 4 bases and at J to 2 bases, leaving 10 bases not matched to a gene. The CDR3 has 16 amino acids. The CDR3 sequence: CASSSPGTRTPYEQYF. CDR3 DNA sequence: TGTGCCAGCAGTTCTCCCGGGACTAGAACCCCCTACGAGCAGTACTTC.

The chain uses TRBV5-4 and TRBJ2-1; tentatively, D is TRBD1 (8 bases). The CDR3 extends over 18 amino acids. Germline V gives CDR1 SGHNT, CDR2 YYREEE (reference sequence). Trimming removed 2 bases at V and 8 bases at J, with 26 bases between. The CDR3 DNA sequence: TGTGCCAGCAGCTTCAGATCCGCCAACAGGGGGGGGATTGATGAGCAGTTCTTC. It yields the protein CASSFRSANRGGIDEQFF.

For the CDR3, the DNA is TGTGCCAGCAGCTCCGGGGCGGGACAGATCGCGAACACCGGGGAGCTGTTTTTT. This sequence encodes CASSSGAGQIANTGELFF. The chain combines TRBV13 with TRBJ2-2, with D perhaps TRBD1 (7 bases). The CDR3 is 18 amino acids. The germline gives CDR1 PRHDT, CDR2 FYEKMQ (reference sequence). Trimming removed 4 bases at V and 0 bases at J, with 18 bases between.

The rearrangement uses TRBV7-2 and TRBJ1-2, with D perhaps TRBD1 (6 bases). V was cut by 5 bases and J by 8 bases, with 21 bases left in between. The CDR3 totals 15 residues. The V gene's germline CDR1 is SGHTA and CDR2 FQGNSA. CDR3: CASSNRAGAVRGYTF. The DNA for the CDR3 is TGTGCCAGCAGCAACAGGGCAGGGGCAGTCCGCGGCTACACCTTC.

There are a few counts of this clonotype. This chain connects TRBV11-2 to TRBJ2-1, with TRBD2 identical over 8 bases. The germline V gene has CDR1 SGHAT and CDR2 FQNNGV. With 0 bases clipped from V and 8 bases from J, the junction kept 9 bases outside the gene matches. The CDR3 extends over 16 amino acids. DNA for the CDR3: TGTGCCAGCAGCTTAGAGGTGTCTAGCGGGTGGTATGAGCAGTTCTTC. Protein product: CASSLEVSSGWYEQFF.

The count of this clonotype is one. It may be a read error: a sequence one base away is much more abundant. The conserved final phenylalanine or tryptophan is absent from the CDR3, which likely points to a read error. The chain combines TRBV12-3 or TRBV12-4 with TRBJ2-3; TRBD1 matches at 8 bases. There are 14 residues in the CDR3. The V and J ends lost 6 bases and 6 bases, in that order; junction bases with no gene match: 8. CDR3 sequence (DNA): TGTGCCAGCAGGGCGACAGGGGAGGTGGATACGCAGTATGTT. Residues: CASRATGEVDTQYV.

The gene calls are TRBV7-9 and TRBJ1-5; no clear D gene. The CDR3 is 14 amino acids. Germline V gene sequence: CDR1 SEHNR, CDR2 FQNEAQ (reference sequence). V was cut by 1 base and J by 3 bases, with 7 bases left in between. The CDR3 loop reads CASSLEGLNQPQHF. The CDR3 DNA follows: TGTGCCAGCAGCTTAGAAGGGCTCAATCAGCCCCAGCATTTT.

This clonotype appeared many times. The genes are TRBV7-2 and TRBJ1-3; a possible D gene is TRBD1 (5 bases). Trimming stripped 5 bases from V and 9 bases from J, with 14 bases between. The CDR3 totals 13 residues. Germline V lookup: CDR1 SGHTA, CDR2 FQGNSA. CDR3 in DNA: TGTGCCAGCAGCCAGGGATCGGACCTCACCATATATTTT. It encodes CASSQGSDLTIYF.

There are many counts of this clonotype. The chain joins TRBV7-8 to TRBJ2-5, with a possible D match to TRBD1 (6 bases). The CDR3 length is 13 residues. Deletions cut 3 bases from V and 4 bases from J, with 9 bases between. The germline V gene has CDR1 SGHVS and CDR2 FQNEAQ. CDR3 amino acids: CASSLDSPETQYF. Here the CDR3 DNA reads TGTGCCAGCAGCTTGGACAGTCCAGAGACCCAGTACTTC.

Ten or more counts support this clonotype. The V gene is TRBV12-3 or TRBV12-4, the J gene TRBJ2-5; a weak D match, TRBD1 (6 bases). The ends were cut back, 5 bases at V and 2 bases at J, with 9 bases in the middle. CDR3 length: 13 residues. The CDR3 coding sequence is TGTGCCAGCAGTCCGACAGGTCAAGAGACCCAGTACTTC. Amino acid sequence: CASSPTGQETQYF.

This clonotype was found a few times. The chain combines TRBV12-3 or TRBV12-4 with TRBJ1-1, with 7 bases matching TRBD1. The CDR3 length is 16 residues. Trimming removed 1 base from V and 3 bases from J; junction bases left unmatched: 8. CDR3 DNA sequence: TGTGCCAGCAGTTTAGTGACAGGGAACATGGACACTGAAGCTTTCTTT. It translates to CASSLVTGNMDTEAFF.

This sequence joins TRBV4-1 and TRBJ2-3; D uncertain. Between the trimmed V and J ends, which lost 4 bases and 5 bases, there was a span of 16 bases. There are 15 residues in the CDR3. Germline-derived CDR1 and CDR2 are MGHRA and YSYEKL. The CDR3 nucleotides are TGCGCCAGCAGCCCCTTTTTTCTGGCACTAGATACGCAGTATTTT. Protein sequence: CASSPFFLALDTQYF.